These 9 T cell receptor beta chains share one sample of origin, sequenced in a study of cytomegalovirus exposure and HLA in healthy donors. The study ran its PCR with 60 Vbeta and 13 Jbeta primers. Sequenced by immunoSEQ multiplex PCR; TCRdb stores in-frame clones only, minus some. This sample's table reports approximately 110,000 clones. Sequencing was carried out using PBMCs. These receptors originate from a middle-aged man in good health and CMV-seronegative.

The chain couples TRBV28 to TRBJ1-2; D is perhaps TRBD1 (5 bases). The CDR3 contains 15 residues. V lost 1 base and J lost 4, with 13 bases in between. Germline V gives CDR1 MDHEN, CDR2 SYDVKM. The CDR3 protein is CASSLLVPGLYGYTF. As DNA, the CDR3 is TGTGCCAGCAGTTTATTAGTCCCAGGGCTCTATGGCTACACCTTC.

The rearrangement links TRBV29-1 to TRBJ2-7; 11 bases line up with TRBD2. Trimming removed 6 bases from V and 6 bases from J; junction bases left unmatched: 7. Germline V lookup: CDR1 SQVTM, CDR2 ANQGSEA. The CDR3 length is 13 residues. CDR3 nucleotides: TGCAGCGTGGTACTAGCGGGAGAGGCCGAGCAGTACTTC. It encodes CSVVLAGEAEQYF.

This rearrangement joins TRBV7-6 to TRBJ2-7, with 11 bases aligning to TRBD2. CDR1 and CDR2 (germline): SGHVS, FNYEAQ. Trimming removed 5 bases from V and 6 bases from J; junction bases left unmatched: 15. CDR3 length equals 17 residues. CDR3 nucleotide sequence: TGTGCCAGCAGCACAGGGACTAGCGGACAACGCTCAAGCGAGCAGTACTTC. Translation: CASSTGTSGQRSSEQYF.

V usage is TRBV14 and J usage is TRBJ2-1; no definite D call. The CDR3 extends over 11 amino acids. Between the trimmed V and J ends, which lost 0 bases and 12 bases, there was a span of 6 bases. Germline CDR1 SGHDN, CDR2 FVKESK. CDR3 loop: CASSQDRGQFF. The DNA of the CDR3 is TGTGCCAGCAGCCAAGATCGAGGGCAGTTCTTC.

This chain uses TRBV9 with TRBJ2-1; 9 bases agree with TRBD2. The CDR3 spans 17 residues. The V gene end was trimmed by 4 bases and the J gene end by 3 bases; junction bases not matched to a gene: 11. The germline CDR1 and CDR2 sequences are SGDLS and YYNGEE. CDR3 loop: CASSTRGLAGHYNEQFF. Here the CDR3 DNA reads TGTGCCAGCAGCACCCGGGGACTAGCAGGTCACTACAATGAGCAGTTCTTC.

J is TRBJ2-7 and V is TRBV30; TRBD1 matches 10 bases. V lost 0 bases, J lost 4 bases, and 6 bases stayed unmatched. The germline gives CDR1 GTSNPN, CDR2 SVGIG (reference sequence). This CDR3 comprises 15 residues. CDR3 residues: CAWSVRDRGIYEQYF. CDR3 sequence (DNA): TGTGCCTGGAGTGTCCGGGACAGGGGTATTTACGAGCAGTACTTC.

The V call is TRBV29-1, the J call TRBJ2-7; the match to TRBD1 covers 7 bases. Germline values: CDR1 SQVTM, CDR2 ANQGSEA. V lost 5 bases to trimming and J lost 6 bases; unmatched junction nucleotides: 7. The CDR3 is made up of 12 amino acids. CDR3 loop: CSVPGGGSEQYF. In DNA, the CDR3 is TGCAGCGTTCCAGGGGGTGGTTCCGAGCAGTACTTC.

The V and J genes are TRBV7-9 and TRBJ2-5; TRBD1 matches 12 bases. With 5 bases clipped from V and 4 bases from J, the junction kept 11 bases outside the gene matches. CDR1 is SEHNR and CDR2 is FQNEAQ in the germline V gene (reference sequence). This CDR3 has 17 amino acids. The CDR3 DNA follows: TGTGCCAGCAGCCTAAAGTGGGGACAGGGGGCGCGAGAGACCCAGTACTTC. Translated, it gives CASSLKWGQGARETQYF.

The rearrangement links TRBV6-5 to TRBJ1-6, with D unresolved. This CDR3 region has 13 residues. Between the trimmed V and J ends, which lost 2 bases and 4 bases, there was a span of 3 bases. Germline V CDR1 and CDR2: MNHEY, SVGAGI. The DNA for the CDR3 is TGTGCCAGCAGTTACCAGTATAATTCACCCCTCCACTTT. Translation: CASSYQYNSPLHF.